The clone carrying this T cell receptor beta chain was counted a few times. The CDR3 consists of 14 residues. The V gene lost 4 bases and the J gene lost 3 bases, with 16 bases spanning the gap. Germline CDR1 DFQATT, CDR2 SNEGSKA (reference sequence). Collection of 7.5 to 10 milliliters of peripheral blood was performed for each donor. This specimen belongs to a study of blood T cells in healthy people across ages. PCR was performed a second time for 7 to 11 cycles using a sample-barcoded 5' primer and a J-beta primer mix. TCRdb re-derived calls from the 5' RACE reads in MiXCR, one entry per CDR3 protein. The table shows 1.5 million to 2 million distinct CDR3 sequences, with over 25% occurring only once.

The sequencing sample was made of blood. The V gene is TRBV20-1, the J gene TRBJ2-7, with D possibly called TRBD1 or TRBD2 (6 bases each). This clonotype originated in a woman younger than 45 in good health. The CDR3 DNA reads as TGCAGTGCTACCGGAGGAGGGGGAAGCTACGAGCAGTACTTC. As protein: CSATGGGGSYEQYF.